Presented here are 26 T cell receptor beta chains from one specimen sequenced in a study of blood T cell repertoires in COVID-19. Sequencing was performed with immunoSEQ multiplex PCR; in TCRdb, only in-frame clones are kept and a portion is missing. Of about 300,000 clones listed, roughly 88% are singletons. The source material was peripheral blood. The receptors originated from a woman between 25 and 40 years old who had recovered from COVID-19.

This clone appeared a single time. CDR3 coding DNA: TGTGCCAGCAGCACGGAGGGGGCGTTGAACACTGAAGCTTTCTTT. Its protein product is CASSTEGALNTEAFF. V and J are TRBV6-5 and TRBJ1-1; TRBD1 matches 7 bases. The CDR3 contains 15 residues. Germline-derived CDR1 and CDR2 are MNHEY and SVGAGI. V was clipped by 6 bases and J by 0 bases; unmatched bases: 7.

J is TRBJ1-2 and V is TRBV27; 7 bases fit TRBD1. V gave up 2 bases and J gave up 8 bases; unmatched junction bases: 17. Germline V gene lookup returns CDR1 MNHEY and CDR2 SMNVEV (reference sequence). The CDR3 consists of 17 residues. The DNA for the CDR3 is TGTGCCAGCAGTTTAAGGATAGGGGGCTTCCCTTCAATGGGCTACACCTTC. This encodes CASSLRIGGFPSMGYTF.

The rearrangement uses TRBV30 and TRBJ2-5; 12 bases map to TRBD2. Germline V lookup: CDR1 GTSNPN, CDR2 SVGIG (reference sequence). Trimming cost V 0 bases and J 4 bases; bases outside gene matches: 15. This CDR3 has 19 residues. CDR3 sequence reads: CAWSVPGLAGGPVPETQYF. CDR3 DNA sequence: TGTGCCTGGAGTGTACCAGGGCTAGCGGGGGGGCCAGTCCCAGAGACCCAGTACTTC.

CDR3 in amino acids: CASSPRGQQETQYF. CDR3 coding DNA: TGCGCCAGCAGCCCCAGGGGACAGCAAGAGACCCAGTACTTC. The chain couples TRBV5-1 to TRBJ2-5; 7 bases fit TRBD1. The CDR3 is 14 residues long. Losses at the gene ends were 4 bases for V and 2 bases for J; bases not matched to a gene: 5. Germline V gene lookup returns CDR1 SGHRS and CDR2 YFSETQ.

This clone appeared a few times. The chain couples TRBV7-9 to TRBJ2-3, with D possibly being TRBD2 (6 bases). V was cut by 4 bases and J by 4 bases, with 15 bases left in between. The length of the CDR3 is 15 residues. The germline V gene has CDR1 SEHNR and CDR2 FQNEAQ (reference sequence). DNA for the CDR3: TGTGCCAGCAGCTCCGCGGGGCCGAGGGCAGATACGCAGTATTTT. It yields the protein CASSSAGPRADTQYF.

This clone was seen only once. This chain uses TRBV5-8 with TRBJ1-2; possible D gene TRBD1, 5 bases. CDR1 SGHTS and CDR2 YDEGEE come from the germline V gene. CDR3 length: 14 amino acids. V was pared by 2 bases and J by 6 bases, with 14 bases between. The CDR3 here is CASSFPGLYDGYTF. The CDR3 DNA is TGTGCCAGCAGCTTCCCAGGGCTATATGATGGCTACACCTTC.

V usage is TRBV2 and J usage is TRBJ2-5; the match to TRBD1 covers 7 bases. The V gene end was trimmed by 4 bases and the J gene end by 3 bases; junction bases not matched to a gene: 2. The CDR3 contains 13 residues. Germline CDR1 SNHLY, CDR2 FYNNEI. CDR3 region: CASSVDRKETQYF. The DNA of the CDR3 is TGTGCCAGCAGTGTGGACAGGAAAGAGACCCAGTACTTC.

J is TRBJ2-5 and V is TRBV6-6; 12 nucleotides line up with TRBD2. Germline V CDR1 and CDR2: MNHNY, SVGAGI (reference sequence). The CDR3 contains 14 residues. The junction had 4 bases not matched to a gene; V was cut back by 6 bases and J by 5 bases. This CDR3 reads CASRLAGGSETQYF. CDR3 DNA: TGTGCCAGCAGACTAGCGGGGGGTAGTGAGACCCAGTACTTC.

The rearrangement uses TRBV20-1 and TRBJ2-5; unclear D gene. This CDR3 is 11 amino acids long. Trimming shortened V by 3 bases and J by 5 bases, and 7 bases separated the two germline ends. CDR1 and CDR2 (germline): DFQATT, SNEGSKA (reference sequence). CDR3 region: CSARFAETQYF. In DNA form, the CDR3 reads TGCAGTGCTAGGTTTGCGGAGACCCAGTACTTC.

The CDR3: CASSRAGGQETQYF. Here the CDR3 DNA reads TGTGCCAGCAGCCGCGCGGGGGGACAAGAGACCCAGTACTTC. The chain is built from TRBV7-2 and TRBJ2-5, with 8 nucleotides matching TRBD2. V was pared by 5 bases and J by 2 bases, with 4 bases of the junction left unmatched. This CDR3 region has 14 residues. From germline, CDR1 is SGHTA and CDR2 FQGNSA.

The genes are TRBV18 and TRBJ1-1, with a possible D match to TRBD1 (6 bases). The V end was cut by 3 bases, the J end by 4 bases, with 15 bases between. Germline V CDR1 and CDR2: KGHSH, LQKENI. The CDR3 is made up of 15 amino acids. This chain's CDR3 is CASSPLQGTGTEAFF. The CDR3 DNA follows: TGTGCCAGCTCACCCCTTCAGGGGACGGGCACTGAAGCTTTCTTT.

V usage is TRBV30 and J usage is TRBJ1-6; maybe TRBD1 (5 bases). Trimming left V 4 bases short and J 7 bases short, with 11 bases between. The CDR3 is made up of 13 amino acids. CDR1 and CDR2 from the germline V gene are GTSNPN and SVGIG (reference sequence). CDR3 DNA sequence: TGTGCCTGGAATTGGGGACTAAATTCACCCCTCCACTTT. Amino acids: CAWNWGLNSPLHF.

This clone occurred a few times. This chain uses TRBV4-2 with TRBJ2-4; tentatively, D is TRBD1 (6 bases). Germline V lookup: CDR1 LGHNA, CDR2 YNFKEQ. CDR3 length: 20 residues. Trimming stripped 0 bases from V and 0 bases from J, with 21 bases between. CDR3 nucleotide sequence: TGTGCCAGCAGCCAAGATCCTCTTGGGGCAGGGGCTGGAGCCAAAAACATTCAGTACTTC. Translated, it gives CASSQDPLGAGAGAKNIQYF.

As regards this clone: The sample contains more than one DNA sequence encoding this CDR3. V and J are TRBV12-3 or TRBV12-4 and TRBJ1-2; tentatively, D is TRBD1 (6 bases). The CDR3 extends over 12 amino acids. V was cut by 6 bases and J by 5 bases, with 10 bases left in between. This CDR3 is CASSPTGYGYTF. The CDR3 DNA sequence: TGTGCCAGCAGCCCAACAGGGTATGGCTACACCTTC.

CDR3: CASSLGDHLGEKLFF. The CDR3 DNA follows: TGTGCCAGCAGCTTAGGCGACCATTTGGGCGAAAAACTGTTTTTT. The chain is built from TRBV7-9 and TRBJ1-4; D gene unclear. The V end was cut by 1 base, the J end by 8 bases, with 14 bases between. The CDR3 totals 15 residues. Germline V CDR1 and CDR2: SEHNR, FQNEAQ (reference sequence).

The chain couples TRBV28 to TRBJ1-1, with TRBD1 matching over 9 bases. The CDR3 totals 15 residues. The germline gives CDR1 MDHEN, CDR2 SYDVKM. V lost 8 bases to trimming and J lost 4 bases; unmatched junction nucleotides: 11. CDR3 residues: CASRTGQGSSTEAFF. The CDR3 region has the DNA TGTGCCAGCCGAACCGGACAGGGGTCGTCCACTGAAGCTTTCTTT.

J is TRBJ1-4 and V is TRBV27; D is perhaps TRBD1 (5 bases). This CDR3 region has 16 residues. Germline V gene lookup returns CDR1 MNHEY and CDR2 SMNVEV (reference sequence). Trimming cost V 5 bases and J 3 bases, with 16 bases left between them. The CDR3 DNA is TGTGCCAGCAGTCGAAGCAGGGAACGGGCTAATGAAAAACTGTTTTTT. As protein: CASSRSRERANEKLFF. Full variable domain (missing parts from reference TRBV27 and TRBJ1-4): EAQVTQNPRYLITVTGKKLTVTCSQNMNHEYMSWYRQDPGLGLRQIYYSMNVEVTDKGDVPEGYKVSRKEKRNFPLILESPSPNQTSLYFCASSRSRERANEKLFFGSGTQLSVL.

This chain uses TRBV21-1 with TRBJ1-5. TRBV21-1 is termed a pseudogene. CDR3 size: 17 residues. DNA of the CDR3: TGTGCCAGCAGTAAAGGGTTTTCCCCGGGGGAAAGGCAGCCCCAGCATTTT. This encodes CASSKGFSPGERQPQHF.

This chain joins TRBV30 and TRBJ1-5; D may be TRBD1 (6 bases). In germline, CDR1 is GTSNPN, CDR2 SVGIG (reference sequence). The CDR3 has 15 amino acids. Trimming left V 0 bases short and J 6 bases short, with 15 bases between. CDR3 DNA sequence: TGTGCCTGGAGTGTACCGGACAGTGCGTTTCAGCCCCAGCATTTT. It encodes CAWSVPDSAFQPQHF.

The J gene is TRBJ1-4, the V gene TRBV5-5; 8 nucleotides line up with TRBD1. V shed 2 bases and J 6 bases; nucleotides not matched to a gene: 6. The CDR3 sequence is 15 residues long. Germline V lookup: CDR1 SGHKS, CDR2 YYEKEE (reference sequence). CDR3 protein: CASSLIQGVYEKLFF. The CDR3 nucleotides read TGTGCCAGCAGCTTAATACAGGGGGTGTATGAAAAACTGTTTTTT.

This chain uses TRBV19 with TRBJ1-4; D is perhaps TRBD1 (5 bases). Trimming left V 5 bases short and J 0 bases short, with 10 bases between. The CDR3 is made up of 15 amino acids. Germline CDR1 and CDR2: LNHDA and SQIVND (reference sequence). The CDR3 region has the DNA TGTGCCAGTAGTCAGCAACAGGCAACTAATGAAAAACTGTTTTTT. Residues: CASSQQQATNEKLFF.

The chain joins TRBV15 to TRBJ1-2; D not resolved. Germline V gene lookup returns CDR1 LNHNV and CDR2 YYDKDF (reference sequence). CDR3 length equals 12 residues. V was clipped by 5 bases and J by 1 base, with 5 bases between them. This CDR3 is CATSVRNYGYTF. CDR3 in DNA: TGTGCCACCAGCGTCCGTAACTATGGCTACACCTTC.

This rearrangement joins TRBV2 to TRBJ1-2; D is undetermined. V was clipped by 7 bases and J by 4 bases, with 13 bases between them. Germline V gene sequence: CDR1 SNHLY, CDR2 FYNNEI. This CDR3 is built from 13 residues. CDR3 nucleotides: TGTGCCAGCACTTGGGAGTATCGCTATGGCTACACCTTC. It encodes CASTWEYRYGYTF.

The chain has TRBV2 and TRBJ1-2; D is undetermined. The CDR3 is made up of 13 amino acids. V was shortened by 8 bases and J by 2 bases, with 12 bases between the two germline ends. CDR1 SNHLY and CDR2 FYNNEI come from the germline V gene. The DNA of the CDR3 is TGTGCCAGCGAGTACACCGGGAACTATGGCTACACCTTC. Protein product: CASEYTGNYGYTF.

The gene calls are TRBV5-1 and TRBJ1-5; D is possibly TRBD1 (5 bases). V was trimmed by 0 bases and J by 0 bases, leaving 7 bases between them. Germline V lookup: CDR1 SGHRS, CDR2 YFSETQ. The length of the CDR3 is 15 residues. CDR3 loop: CASSLEGDSNQPQHF. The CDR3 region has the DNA TGCGCCAGCAGCTTGGAAGGGGATAGCAATCAGCCCCAGCATTTT.

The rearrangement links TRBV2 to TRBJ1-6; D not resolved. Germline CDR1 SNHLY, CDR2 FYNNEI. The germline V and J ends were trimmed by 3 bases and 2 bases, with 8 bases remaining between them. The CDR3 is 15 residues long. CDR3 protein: CASSDAGTYNSPLHF. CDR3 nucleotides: TGTGCCAGCAGTGACGCCGGGACCTATAATTCACCCCTCCACTTT.